This entry describes one T cell receptor beta chain. Some clones are missing from TCRdb's copy, which holds only in-frame ones; the method was immunoSEQ multiplex PCR. The sample shows more than 200,000 clones, roughly 90% of them seen only once. The V gene's germline CDR1 is MNHEY and CDR2 SMNVEV (reference sequence). This CDR3 comprises 16 residues. V shed 7 bases and J 1 base; nucleotides not matched to a gene: 7. The source of the sample is a study of blood T cell repertoires in COVID-19. Overall study context: Sites across the United States, Italy and Spain contributed samples from acute and convalescent COVID-19. T cells, B-cell-depleted T cells, or PBMCs provided the cDNA or gDNA that served as material.

The sequence was obtained from a man in his 70s with acute or convalescent COVID-19. The chain has TRBV27 and TRBJ2-2, with 9 bases lining up with TRBD1. Source material: peripheral blood. CDR3 amino acids: CASTLGGQGNTGELFF. The CDR3 nucleotides read TGTGCCAGCACTCTAGGGGGACAGGGGAACACCGGGGAGCTGTTTTTT.